The next 23 T cell receptor beta chains were all read from a single sample in a study of CD8 T cell repertoires and HIV-1 epitope variants (dated by TCRdb to about 2020). The antigens these receptors bind are not known. Library creation used the immunoSEQ multiplex PCR assay. TCRdb holds this immuneACCESS table with in-frame rearrangements only. Some clones are missing; in checked studies, unresolved V genes explain under half, and the rest has no known cause. The sample yields 2,200 or so clones; over 55% were counted once. The ten biggest clones cover about 40% of the sample. The material sequenced was cultured CD8+ T cells derived from PBMCs. The receptors were gathered from a male donor with HIV.

J is TRBJ2-4 and V is TRBV7-2; D might be TRBD1 or TRBD2, each matching 5 bases. V was trimmed by 5 bases and J by 0 bases, leaving 11 bases between them. Germline lookup yields CDR1 SGHTA and CDR2 FQGNSA. The CDR3 runs 15 residues. CDR3 bases: TGTGCCAGCAGCCCCGGGGCCCTAGCCAAAAACATTCAGTACTTC. It translates to CASSPGALAKNIQYF.

The gene calls are TRBV6-6 and TRBJ2-5, with a weak D call TRBD1 (5 bases). CDR1 and CDR2 (germline): MNHNY, SVGAGI (reference sequence). Trimming pared 0 bases from V and 4 bases from J, leaving 12 bases between. The CDR3 length is 15 residues. CDR3 sequence: CASSYSVGVLETQYF. CDR3 coding DNA: TGTGCCAGCAGTTACTCAGTAGGGGTTTTAGAGACCCAGTACTTC.

The chain combines TRBV7-9 with TRBJ2-7, with 8 positions matching TRBD1. Germline CDR1 is SEHNR and CDR2 is FQNEAQ (reference sequence). This CDR3 comprises 15 residues. Unmatched junction bases numbered 7, after V lost 4 bases and J lost 2 bases. CDR3 sequence reads: CASSSRGQGPYEQYF. CDR3 DNA sequence: TGTGCCAGCAGCTCCCGAGGACAGGGCCCCTACGAGCAGTACTTC.

CDR3: CASSDSTSGGADTQYF. CDR3 nucleotides: TGTGCCAGCAGTGACTCAACTAGCGGGGGGGCAGATACGCAGTATTTT. The V call is TRBV6-4, the J call TRBJ2-3; TRBD2 aligns across 13 bases. Trimming removed 0 bases from V and 4 bases from J; junction bases left unmatched: 1. Per the germline V gene, CDR1 is MRHNA and CDR2 is SNTAGT. The CDR3 has 16 amino acids.

This chain uses TRBV7-2 with TRBJ2-3; D gene ambiguous. V lost 4 bases to trimming and J lost 5 bases, with 10 bases between them. CDR1 and CDR2 (germline): SGHTA, FQGNSA. The CDR3 is made up of 13 amino acids. The CDR3 DNA sequence: TGTGCCAGCAGCTCCAACTCCTTAGATACGCAGTATTTT. The encoded protein is CASSSNSLDTQYF. The whole variable domain, filled in from reference TRBV7-2 and TRBJ2-3, reads GAGVSQSPSNKVTEKGKDVELRCDPISGHTALYWYRQSLGQGLEFLIYFQGNSAPDKSGLPSDRFSAERTGGSVSTLTIQRTQQEDSAVYLCASSSNSLDTQYFGPGTRLTVL.

V gene TRBV5-4 combines with J gene TRBJ2-1, with 7 nucleotides matching TRBD1. Germline CDR1 reads SGHNT; CDR2 reads YYREEE (reference sequence). The CDR3 runs 16 residues. After removal of 4 bases from V and 4 bases from J, the junction contained 11 bases not matched to a gene. CDR3 coding DNA: TGTGCCAGCAGCCCTCCACGACAGGGATATTACAATGAGCAGTTCTTC. Amino acid sequence: CASSPPRQGYYNEQFF.

This chain links TRBV27 with TRBJ2-1; no clear D. V was trimmed by 6 bases and J by 5 bases, leaving 14 bases between them. This CDR3 is 14 amino acids long. Germline CDR1 reads MNHEY; CDR2 reads SMNVEV (reference sequence). The CDR3 is CASRITGSHNEQFF. The CDR3 coding sequence is TGTGCCAGCAGAATTACCGGGTCACACAATGAGCAGTTCTTC.

V gene TRBV28 combines with J gene TRBJ2-3, with 9 positions matching TRBD2. Germline V gene lookup returns CDR1 MDHEN and CDR2 SYDVKM. The CDR3 loop spans 13 amino acids. The trim removed 7 bases at V and 10 bases at J, leaving 9 bases unmatched. This CDR3 is CASNEMAGGSQYF. DNA for the CDR3: TGTGCCAGCAACGAAATGGCGGGGGGGTCGCAGTATTTT.

The chain recombines TRBV27 with TRBJ2-1; tentatively, D is TRBD1 or TRBD2 (5 bases each). The CDR3 consists of 15 residues. Trimming removed 2 bases at V and 3 bases at J, with 11 bases between. Germline assignment: CDR1 MNHEY and CDR2 SMNVEV (reference sequence). Here the CDR3 DNA reads TGTGCCAGCAGTTTAGGGGGAGATAACTACAATGAGCAGTTCTTC. Its protein product is CASSLGGDNYNEQFF.

This clone was detected once. The gene calls are TRBV4-1 and TRBJ2-3; 8 nucleotides agree with TRBD1. The CDR3 length is 15 residues. Germline CDR1 and CDR2: MGHRA and YSYEKL. V was clipped by 0 bases and J by 2 bases; unmatched bases: 1. CDR3 protein: CASSQEDRATDTQYF. The CDR3 DNA follows: TGCGCCAGCAGCCAAGAGGACAGGGCCACAGATACGCAGTATTTT.

The gene calls are TRBV28 and TRBJ2-7; possible D gene TRBD1, 6 bases. The V and J ends lost 5 bases and 4 bases respectively, with 9 bases between them. Germline V gene sequence: CDR1 MDHEN, CDR2 SYDVKM. The CDR3 loop spans 12 amino acids. The CDR3 region has the DNA TGTGCCAGCAGTCGGACAGTATACGAGCAGTACTTC. Translating gives CASSRTVYEQYF.

The chain employs TRBV6-6 and TRBJ1-1; 8 bases match TRBD1. Germline V gene data show CDR1 as MNHNY and CDR2 as SVGAGI (reference sequence). CDR3 size: 14 residues. V trimming: 6 bases; J trimming: 5 bases; junction bases outside the gene matches: 8. The CDR3 protein is CASSLGQGLTEAFF. CDR3 coding DNA: TGTGCCAGCAGCCTCGGACAGGGATTGACTGAAGCTTTCTTT.

The chain recombines TRBV10-1 with TRBJ2-1; 12 bases are shared with TRBD2. In germline, CDR1 is WNHNN, CDR2 SYGVQD (reference sequence). With V trimmed by 0 bases and J by 4 bases, 10 bases remained unmatched. The CDR3 has 19 residues. CDR3 protein: CASSESIRLAGVEYNEQFF. The CDR3 DNA is TGCGCCAGCAGTGAGTCTATCCGACTAGCGGGAGTGGAATACAATGAGCAGTTCTTC.

The gene calls are TRBV4-3 and TRBJ2-2; 10 bases map to TRBD2. Germline V lookup: CDR1 LGHNA, CDR2 YSLEER. The CDR3 runs 17 residues. V lost 0 bases to trimming and J lost 4 bases; unmatched junction nucleotides: 5. Written as DNA, the CDR3 is TGCGCCAGCAGCCAAGATTTACTAGCGGGGACCACCGGGGAGCTGTTTTTT. Translation gives CASSQDLLAGTTGELFF.

Within the sample, this clone is hyperexpanded. The CDR3 DNA is TGTGCCAGCAGCTTGGGACAGTACCTTCGTGAGCAGTACTTC. Its protein product is CASSLGQYLREQYF. The genes are TRBV7-2 and TRBJ2-7; 7 nucleotides line up with TRBD1. CDR3 length: 14 amino acids. With 3 bases clipped from V and 7 bases from J, the junction kept 9 bases outside the gene matches. Looked up from germline, CDR1 is SGHTA and CDR2 is FQGNSA.

The genes are TRBV11-2 and TRBJ2-3, with unresolved D. Germline CDR1 is SGHAT and CDR2 is FQNNGV. CDR3 length: 13 amino acids. Trimming left V 6 bases short and J 0 bases short, with 7 bases between. DNA of the CDR3: TGTGCCAGCAGTTCTAAAAGCACAGATACGCAGTATTTT. It encodes CASSSKSTDTQYF.

This chain links TRBV27 with TRBJ2-3; 13 bases map to TRBD2. The CDR3 is 17 residues long. The V and J ends lost 5 bases and 2 bases, in that order; junction bases with no gene match: 7. From germline, CDR1 is MNHEY and CDR2 SMNVEV (reference sequence). CDR3 sequence: CASSPPGLAGYTDTQYF. In DNA form, the CDR3 reads TGTGCCAGCAGTCCTCCGGGACTAGCGGGATACACAGATACGCAGTATTTT.

The rearrangement uses TRBV30 and TRBJ2-7, with 8 bases identical to TRBD1. Per the germline V gene, CDR1 is GTSNPN and CDR2 is SVGIG (reference sequence). Germline trimming cut 2 bases from V and 7 bases from J; bases unmatched to any gene: 10. This CDR3 is built from 14 residues. The CDR3 sequence: CAWSSGQGLGEQYF. In DNA form, the CDR3 reads TGTGCCTGGAGTTCCGGACAGGGCCTGGGGGAGCAGTACTTC. The variable domain in full, completed from reference TRBV30 and TRBJ2-7, reads SQTIHQWPATLVQPVGSPLSLECTVEGTSNPNLYWYRQAAGRGLQLLFYSVGIGQISSEVPQNLSASRPQDRQFILSSKKLLLSDSGFYLCAWSSGQGLGEQYFGPGTRLTVT.

The CDR3 loop is CASSSLFTVNTEAFF. The CDR3 DNA reads as TGTGCCAGCAGTTCCCTATTTACAGTAAACACTGAAGCTTTCTTT. The rearrangement links TRBV27 to TRBJ1-1; no definite D call. The ends were cut back, 4 bases at V and 2 bases at J, with 14 bases in the middle. From germline, CDR1 is MNHEY and CDR2 SMNVEV (reference sequence). The CDR3 has 15 amino acids.

The chain carries TRBV21-1 and TRBJ2-5; no check of the table's D call, TRBD2, against the DNA was made. TRBV21-1 is a listed pseudogene. The CDR3 extends over 15 amino acids. The CDR3 spells CASSKPGLVEETQYF. For the CDR3, the DNA is TGTGCCAGCAGCAAACCGGGACTAGTGGAAGAGACCCAGTACTTC.

This clone counts as hyperexpanded. The V call is TRBV27, the J call TRBJ2-7; D is unresolved. The CDR3 totals 14 residues. Looked up from germline, CDR1 is MNHEY and CDR2 is SMNVEV (reference sequence). V was shortened by 4 bases and J by 2 bases, with 12 bases between the two germline ends. CDR3 DNA sequence: TGTGCCAGCAGTTCAGATGTCTCGGCCTACGAGCAGTACTTC. It codes for CASSSDVSAYEQYF.

The V call is TRBV5-1, the J call TRBJ1-1; no reliable D call. Between the trimmed V and J ends, which lost 5 bases and 4 bases, there was a span of 18 bases. This CDR3 has 15 residues. The germline CDR1 and CDR2 sequences are SGHRS and YFSETQ. CDR3 sequence: CASSFGPTGGTEAFF. The DNA of the CDR3 is TGCGCCAGCAGTTTTGGGCCCACCGGAGGCACTGAAGCTTTCTTT.

This chain connects TRBV7-3 to TRBJ1-1; D uncertain. The CDR3 loop spans 13 amino acids. V lost 5 bases and J 0 bases, leaving 7 bases between the germline ends. Germline CDR1 is SGHTA and CDR2 is FQGTGA. The CDR3 nucleotides are TGTGCCAGCAGCCCGACAATGAACACTGAAGCTTTCTTT. Translating it yields CASSPTMNTEAFF.